This T cell receptor (beta chain) was found in a study of blood T cell repertoires in COVID-19 (dated by TCRdb to the early 2020s). Regarding the study in general: The collaborator samples originated in the United States, Italy and Spain and spanned the acute and convalescent phases of COVID-19. The material from the prospective study consisted of cDNA or gDNA derived from T cells, B-cell-depleted T cells, or PBMCs. The dataset comprised deeply sampled blood TCRbeta repertoires from subjects exposed to, actively infected with, or recovered from COVID-19. A freely available public database, intended as a resource for researchers studying the immune response to SARS-CoV-2, is where the repertoires were released. Samples came from the ongoing ImmuneRACE study (first 160 participants) plus 1,254 subjects from 6 global collaborators. The sample metadata nearly always contained a de-identified subject ID, COVID-19 status, age in years and sex. Where HLA class I and class II types were available, the types were taken from metadata supplied by the sample provider, not from assay-based typing.

The collaborating institutions used their own protocols to collect whole blood in K2EDTA tubes. For TCRbeta analysis, collaborators shipped samples in one of three forms: frozen whole blood, isolated PBMCs, or DNA extracted from either of those sample types. The germline V gene (reference sequence) provides CDR1 GTSNPN and CDR2 SVGIG. Germline trimming: 6 bases from V, 3 bases from J; junction bases outside gene matches: 8. The CDR3 starts with the cysteine, ends with the phenylalanine, and has 14 residues. CDR3 DNA is the only sequence kept; it has 42 bases, read in frame from the first base. Summary of the overall study and its limitations: The quantity of clinical and demographic metadata differed by source and by participant and was supplied without curation.

Note on this clone: The antigen it recognizes is unknown. No base quality values were provided; no much bigger clone lies one nucleotide off.

TCRbeta CDR3 regions were amplified from genomic DNA by means of the immunoSEQ Assay, a bias-controlled multiplex PCR. Per the source publication's procedure: Within the assay, amplification of reference gene primers was used to estimate how many nucleated cells each sample contained. To quantify the absolute abundance of each unique TCRbeta CDR3 rearrangement, sequence reads were collapsed and filtered. Productive Simpson clonality was computed per sample as the square root of Simpson's diversity index over productive rearrangements. In TCRdb, the immuneACCESS table is reduced to in-frame sequences with V and J assigned. These tables do not hold every clone; where another copy was compared, an unresolved V gene accounts for under half, and the others remain unexplained. V and J calls and clone size are given by that table; D and trimming were obtained from the DNA. Here the sample has 50,000 to 70,000 clones; 70% to 90% occur a single time. 6.9% of the sample is held by the ten biggest clonotypes.

The receptor comes from a man in his fifties or sixties with active or convalescent COVID-19. Sequenced input: peripheral blood. The chain is assembled from TRBV30 and TRBJ1-1, with 9 central nucleotides matching TRBD1. At the DNA level, the sequence is TGTGCCTGTGGGACAGGGAGTTTGCACACTGAAGCTTTCTTT. Translated, this gives CACGTGSLHTEAFF.